These T cell receptor beta chains were read from a single sample in a study of blood T cell repertoires in COVID-19. Clones were read by immunoSEQ multiplex PCR, and TCRdb kept only the in-frame ones, dropping some. The sample lists some 170,000 clones, approximately 79% seen once, with roughly 28% in the top ten. The sample taken for sequencing was peripheral blood. All receptors derive from a woman between 65 and 79 years old with acute or convalescent COVID-19. CDR3s include the opening cysteine and the closing phenylalanine or tryptophan. D genes are given only for firm matches. The size entry is marked missing in some rows and otherwise reads once, few, many or a size class.

>.|TRBJ2-5|TRBV9|.
TGTGCCAGCAGCGTGAGGGGGAGCGAAGGGACCCAGTACTTC
CASSVRGSEGTQYF
>.|TRBJ2-1|TRBV9|TRBD2
TGTGCCAGCAGCGTTGGAGCGGGAGGGTCATCCTACAATGAGCAGTTCTTC
CASSVGAGGSSYNEQFF
>.|TRBJ2-1|TRBV6-4|.
TGTGCCAGCAGTGTTGTGAGCGGAGGGAGGTACAATGAACAGTTCTTC
CASSVVSGGRYNEQFF
>once|TRBJ2-3|TRBV10-1|TRBD2
TGCGCCAGCAGTGAGCTAGCGGGAGGGCCAGATACGCAGTATTTT
CASSELAGGPDTQYF
>.|TRBJ2-4|TRBV20-1|.
TGCAGTGCTGGCCCACGGGACATTCAGTACTTC
CSAGPRDIQYF
>.|TRBJ1-4|TRBV4-1|TRBD1
TGCGCCAGCAGCCAAGGGTACAGGGGATCTAATGAAAAACTGTTTTTT
CASSQGYRGSNEKLFF
>.|TRBJ2-1|TRBV18|TRBD1
TGTGCCAGCTCACCACTGACAGGGAGCGATGAGCAGTTCTTC
CASSPLTGSDEQFF
>.|TRBJ2-7|TRBV19|TRBD1
TGTGCCAGTAGTCGACAGGGGCCCTACGAGCAGTACTTC
CASSRQGPYEQYF
>many|TRBJ2-5|TRBV6-5|.
TGTGCCAGCAGTTATGTCAGCGGAGAGACCCAGTACTTC
CASSYVSGETQYF
>few|TRBJ1-2|TRBV6-1|.
TGTGCCAGCAGTGGGGTGGTCGGGATAGGCGATAACTATGGCTACACCTTC
CASSGVVGIGDNYGYTF
>.|TRBJ2-3|TRBV5-8|.
TGTGCCAGCAGCTCACCCCGGACCCTGGGGAGGGATACGCAGTATTTT
CASSSPRTLGRDTQYF
>once|TRBJ2-1|TRBV7-3|TRBD1
TGTGCCAGCAGCCCGGGACAGGGGGCGTATGAGCAGTTCTTC
CASSPGQGAYEQFF
>.|TRBJ2-5|TRBV7-2|.
TGTGCCAGCAGCTTATCTCCGACTGTAGAGACCCAGTACTTC
CASSLSPTVETQYF
>.|TRBJ2-5|TRBV19|.
TGTGCCAGTAGTACACAGGTCTGGGCCCGGTGGGAGACCCAGTACTTC
CASSTQVWARWETQYF
>.|TRBJ1-4|TRBV5-6|.
TGTGCCAGCAGCTTGGCCCCAGGGTTAAGTGAAAAACTGTTTTTT
CASSLAPGLSEKLFF
>.|TRBJ2-4|TRBV2|.
TGTGCCAGCAGTGAGGTTTTGACAGGAGTCAAAAACATTCAGTACTTC
CASSEVLTGVKNIQYF
>.|TRBJ2-5|TRBV5-1|.
TGCGCCAGCAGCTTGCGTCAGGGGATAGAGACCCAGTACTTC
CASSLRQGIETQYF
>.|TRBJ2-5|TRBV2|TRBD2
TGTGCCAGCAGCGCCCTTCCTCTAGCGGGATGGGGAGAGACCCAGTACTTC
CASSALPLAGWGETQYF
>.|TRBJ1-3|TRBV28|.
TGTGCCAGCAGTTTACCCGCAGTCTCTGGAAACACCATATATTTT
CASSLPAVSGNTIYF
>.|TRBJ1-1|TRBV5-1|.
TGCGCCAGCGGAAGCAGGGTAGGCACTGAAGCTTTCTTT
CASGSRVGTEAFF
>.|TRBJ2-6|TRBV5-5|.
TGTGCCCGCAGCTTGGCTTGGGGGGGGCTCCTCTCTGGGGCCAACGTCCTGACTTTC
CARSLAWGGLLSGANVLTF
>.|TRBJ2-5|TRBV29-1|.
TGCAGCGTTGCGCTAACAGGGTACCAAGAGACCCAGTACTTC
CSVALTGYQETQYF
>once|TRBJ2-7|TRBV6-5|.
TGTGCCAGCAGTCTGACAATGCTGGGCGAGCAGTACTTC
CASSLTMLGEQYF
>.|TRBJ2-4|TRBV29-1|TRBD1
TGCAGCGTTCAACAGGGGGTGGCCAAAAACATTCAGTACTTC
CSVQQGVAKNIQYF
>.|TRBJ2-2|TRBV27|TRBD2
TGTGCCAGCAGTCCCGGACTAGCGGGAACCGGGGAGCTGTTTTTT
CASSPGLAGTGELFF
>.|TRBJ2-7|TRBV6-1|.
TGTGCCAGCAGTGATGTTTGGGGCAGGGTATACGAGCAGTACTTC
CASSDVWGRVYEQYF
>.|TRBJ2-1|TRBV24-1|.
TGTGCCACCAGTGAGCAGCGCGGAAGCTACAATGAGCAGTTCTTC
CATSEQRGSYNEQFF
>.|TRBJ2-7|TRBV29-1|TRBD1
TGCAGCGTTGAGGCAGGGGGCTCCTACGAGCAGTACTTC
CSVEAGGSYEQYF
>.|TRBJ2-7|TRBV5-1|.
TGCGCCAGCAGCTTGCCGACCCTGAGGTCGTACGAGCAGTACTTC
CASSLPTLRSYEQYF
>.|TRBJ1-1|TRBV2|.
TGTGCCAGCCTGAGGGAGGCGGGGAGCACTGAAGCTTTCTTT
CASLREAGSTEAFF
>.|TRBJ1-2|TRBV9|.
TGTGCCAGCAGCGTAGATCCAGGGGTGAACTATGGCTACACCTTC
CASSVDPGVNYGYTF
>.|TRBJ2-7|TRBV3-1/TRBV3-2|.
TGTGCCAGCAGCCCAAGGGATAGGGGGTCCTACGAGCAGTACTTC
CASSPRDRGSYEQYF
>.|TRBJ2-2|TRBV4-2|TRBD2
TGTGCCAGCAGCCCTGACTATGGCGGGAGGGTCACCGGGGAGCTGTTTTTT
CASSPDYGGRVTGELFF
>.|TRBJ1-5|TRBV10-3|.
TGTGCCATCAGTGAACAGGAAAATAGCAATCAGCCCCAGCATTTT
CAISEQENSNQPQHF